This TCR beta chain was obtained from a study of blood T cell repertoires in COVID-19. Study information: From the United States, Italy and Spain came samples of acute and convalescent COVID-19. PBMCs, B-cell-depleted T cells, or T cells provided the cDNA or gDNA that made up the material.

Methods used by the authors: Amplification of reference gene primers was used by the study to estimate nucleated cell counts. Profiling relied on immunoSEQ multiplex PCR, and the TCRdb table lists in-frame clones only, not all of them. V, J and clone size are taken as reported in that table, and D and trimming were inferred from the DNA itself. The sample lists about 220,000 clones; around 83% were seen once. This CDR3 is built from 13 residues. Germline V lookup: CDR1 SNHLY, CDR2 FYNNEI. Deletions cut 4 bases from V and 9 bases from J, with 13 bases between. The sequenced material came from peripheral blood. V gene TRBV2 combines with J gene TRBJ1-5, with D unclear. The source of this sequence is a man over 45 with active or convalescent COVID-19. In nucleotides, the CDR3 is TGTGCCAGCAGTGTGAGTCGTGATCGGCCCCAGCATTTT. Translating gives CASSVSRDRPQHF.